One and the same sample provided the 13 T cell receptor beta chains below, sequenced in a study of beta chain features in type 1 diabetes. Reverse transcribing all isolated RNA meant expressed TCRB transcripts were sequenced. TCRdb's table, derived via immunoSEQ multiplex PCR, lists solely in-frame clones and lacks some. In the table there are a few hundred thousand clones, roughly 12% of which are singletons. These TCRs are of unknown antigen specificity. Study-wide findings and caveats: For Type 1 diabetes patients, all four CD4+ subsets carried TCRB CDR3s that were moderately but significantly shorter.

Sequencing was carried out using naive CD4+ T cells from blood. The receptor set was obtained from a woman in her late teens or twenties with type 1 diabetes.

CDR3 in DNA: TGTGCCAGCAGCTCACGTGGGCAGGGAAGGGATACGCAGTATTTT. It yields the protein CASSSRGQGRDTQYF. The gene calls are TRBV11-3 and TRBJ2-3; the D gene is possibly TRBD1 (5 bases). Germline V gene lookup returns CDR1 SGHNT and CDR2 YENEEA. This CDR3 spans 15 amino acids. The ends were cut back, 4 bases at V and 6 bases at J, with 17 bases in the middle.

This clone appeared a few times. J is TRBJ2-1 and V is TRBV4-3; 7 bases agree with TRBD2. V was clipped by 1 base and J by 8 bases; unmatched bases: 8. In germline, CDR1 is LGHNA, CDR2 YSLEER. The CDR3 covers 15 residues. CDR3 sequence: CASSQVGDYRHEQFF. The CDR3 region has the DNA TGCGCCAGCAGCCAAGTGGGGGACTATCGTCATGAGCAGTTCTTC.

V is TRBV9 and J is TRBJ1-1; 8 bases fit TRBD1. This CDR3 contains 15 residues. J lost 3 bases, V lost 2 bases, and 6 bases had no gene match. Germline V gene sequence: CDR1 SGDLS, CDR2 YYNGEE. The CDR3 nucleotides read TGTGCCAGCAGCGTCGCAGGGGGCCTTGACACTGAAGCTTTCTTT. Translated: CASSVAGGLDTEAFF. Looking up the rest from reference TRBV9 and TRBJ1-1 gives the full variable domain: DSGVTQTPKHLITATGQRVTLRCSPRSGDLSVYWYQQSLDQGLQFLIQYYNGEERAKGNILERFSAQQFPDLHSELNLSSLELGDSALYFCASSVAGGLDTEAFFGQGTRLTVV.

Here the CDR3 reads CASSPPSLRWTDTQYF. DNA of the CDR3: TGTGCCAGCTCACCACCGTCGCTGCGGTGGACAGATACGCAGTATTTT. The rearrangement joins TRBV18 to TRBJ2-3; no reliable D call. The length of the CDR3 is 16 residues. Germline V gives CDR1 KGHSH, CDR2 LQKENI. Trimming pared 0 bases from V and 3 bases from J, leaving 13 bases between.

The chain recombines TRBV21-1 with TRBJ2-5; the table calls TRBD1, which could not be checked here. TRBV21-1 is deemed a pseudogene. The CDR3 covers 14 residues. CDR3 bases: TGTGCCAGCAGCCCGTTGGACAGGTCGGAGACCCAGTACTTC. As protein: CASSPLDRSETQYF.

The chain links TRBV9 to TRBJ2-2; TRBD1 aligns across 7 bases. With 2 bases clipped from V and 6 bases from J, the junction kept 4 bases outside the gene matches. Germline lookup yields CDR1 SGDLS and CDR2 YYNGEE. The CDR3 runs to 14 residues. The CDR3 here is CASSVTGSSGELFF. The CDR3, as DNA: TGTGCCAGCAGCGTGACAGGGTCCTCCGGGGAGCTGTTTTTT.

This clone was observed a handful of times. The chain recombines TRBV4-3 with TRBJ2-2, with D possibly being TRBD1 (6 bases). V lost 3 bases to trimming and J lost 7 bases, with 12 bases between them. From germline, CDR1 is LGHNA and CDR2 YSLEER. The CDR3 has 14 residues. CDR3 sequence: CASSHNRVGGELFF. The CDR3 DNA reads as TGCGCCAGCAGCCACAACAGGGTTGGCGGGGAGCTGTTTTTT.

This clone was seen only a few times. The rearrangement uses TRBV2 and TRBJ2-3, with a tentative D call TRBD2 (6 bases). The germline gives CDR1 SNHLY, CDR2 FYNNEI. The CDR3 has 13 residues. V was shortened by 8 bases and J by 5 bases, with 14 bases between the two germline ends. The CDR3 loop is CASSPGAGDTQYF. The CDR3 DNA reads TGTGCCAGCTCCCCGGGAGCAGGAGATACGCAGTATTTT.

This clone was counted only a few times. The chain carries TRBV4-3 and TRBJ1-1; no clear D gene. The V gene's germline CDR1 is LGHNA and CDR2 YSLEER. V shed 1 base and J shed 3 bases, with 9 bases lying between them. This CDR3 spans 14 amino acids. CDR3 amino acids: CASSQVAGYTEAFF. CDR3 sequence (DNA): TGCGCCAGCAGCCAAGTTGCCGGGTACACTGAAGCTTTCTTT.

The J gene is TRBJ2-7, the V gene TRBV7-2; D is undetermined. The CDR3 is made up of 13 amino acids. Germline values: CDR1 SGHTA, CDR2 FQGNSA. V lost 5 bases and J lost 4, with 12 bases in between. CDR3 residues: CASSLTAPYEQYF. The CDR3 DNA reads as TGTGCCAGCAGCCTCACTGCCCCTTACGAGCAGTACTTC. The full variable domain, in which reference TRBV7-2 and TRBJ2-7 provide the parts outside the CDR3, is GAGVSQSPSNKVTEKGKDVELRCDPISGHTALYWYRQSLGQGLEFLIYFQGNSAPDKSGLPSDRFSAERTGGSVSTLTIQRTQQEDSAVYLCASSLTAPYEQYFGPGTRLTVT.

This clone was seen a few times. CDR3 nucleotides: TGTGCCAGCAGCTTGGATCTAGGGGGCAATCAGCCCCAGCATTTT. This codes for CASSLDLGGNQPQHF. This chain uses TRBV5-4 with TRBJ1-5; D may be TRBD1 (5 bases). Trimming left V 0 bases short and J 2 bases short, with 9 bases between. The CDR3 runs 15 residues. Per the germline V gene, CDR1 is SGHNT and CDR2 is YYREEE (reference sequence).

The table lists this clone with a few counts. The chain has TRBV27 and TRBJ1-6, with 9 bases identical to TRBD1. Germline values: CDR1 MNHEY, CDR2 SMNVEV (reference sequence). This CDR3 spans 15 amino acids. V was clipped by 2 bases and J by 8 bases; unmatched bases: 4. CDR3 DNA sequence: TGTGCCAGCAGTTTACTTCGGACAGGGGATTCACCCCTCCACTTT. Translation: CASSLLRTGDSPLHF.

J is TRBJ2-3 and V is TRBV6-1; 9 bases map to TRBD2. The trim removed 0 bases at V and 6 bases at J, leaving 1 base unmatched. CDR3 length: 14 amino acids. Looked up from germline, CDR1 is MNHNS and CDR2 is SASEGT. Written as DNA, the CDR3 is TGTGCCAGCAGTGAAGCGGCGGGAGGGGATACGCAGTATTTT. It is translated as CASSEAAGGDTQYF.